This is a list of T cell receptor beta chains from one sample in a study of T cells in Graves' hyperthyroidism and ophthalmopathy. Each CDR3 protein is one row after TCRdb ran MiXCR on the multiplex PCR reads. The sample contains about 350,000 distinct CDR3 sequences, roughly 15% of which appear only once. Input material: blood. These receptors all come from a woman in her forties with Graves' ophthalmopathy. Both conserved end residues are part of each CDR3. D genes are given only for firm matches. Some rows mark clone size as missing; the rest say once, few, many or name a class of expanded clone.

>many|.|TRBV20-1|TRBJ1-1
CSAWDEPDTEAFF
TGCAGTGCCTGGGACGAGCCTGACACTGAAGCTTTCTTT
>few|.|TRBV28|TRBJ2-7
CASSLPRGIGGEQYF
TGTGCCAGCAGTTTACCCAGGGGCATAGGGGGCGAGCAGTACTTC
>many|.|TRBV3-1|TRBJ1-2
CASSQGMGYGYTF
TGTGCCAGCAGCCAGGGGATGGGCTATGGCTACACCTTC
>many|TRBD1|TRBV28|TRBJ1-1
CASSSYRGTMNTEAFF
TGTGCCAGCAGTTCGTACAGGGGAACTATGAACACTGAAGCTTTCTTT
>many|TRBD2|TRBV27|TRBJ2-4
CASSSPSGRAKNIQYF
TGTGCCAGCAGTTCCCCCAGCGGGAGGGCCAAAAACATTCAGTACTTC
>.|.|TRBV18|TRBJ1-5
CASSPPAGSGQPQHF
TGTGCCAGCTCACCACCCGCAGGGTCGGGGCAGCCCCAGCATTTT
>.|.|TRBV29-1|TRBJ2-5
CSVETYFRTQETQYF
TGCAGCGTTGAAACCTACTTTAGGACGCAAGAGACCCAGTACTTC
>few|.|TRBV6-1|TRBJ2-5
CASSKVETQYF
TGTGCCAGCAGTAAGGTGGAGACCCAGTACTTC
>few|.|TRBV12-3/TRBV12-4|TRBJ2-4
CASSKPTGAKNIQYF
TGTGCCAGCAGTAAACCTACAGGAGCCAAAAACATTCAGTACTTC
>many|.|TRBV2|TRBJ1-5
CASRAGRNQPQHF
TGTGCCAGCCGTGCGGGTCGCAATCAGCCCCAGCATTTT
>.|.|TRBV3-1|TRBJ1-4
CASSHVGRNEKLFF
TGTGCCAGCAGCCACGTTGGGAGAAATGAAAAACTGTTTTTT
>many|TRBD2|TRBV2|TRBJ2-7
CASRKLAGLGEQYF
TGTGCCAGCAGAAAACTAGCGGGGCTGGGGGAGCAGTACTTC
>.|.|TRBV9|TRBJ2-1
CASSPYGGGNEQFF
TGTGCCAGCAGCCCTTACGGGGGCGGGAATGAGCAGTTCTTC
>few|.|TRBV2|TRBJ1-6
CASTPQGSSYNSPPHF
TGTGCCAGCACCCCTCAGGGGAGCTCCTATAATTCACCCCCCCACTTT
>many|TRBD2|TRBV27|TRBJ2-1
CASSRLAGTYNEQFF
TGTGCCAGCAGCCGTCTAGCGGGAACCTACAATGAGCAGTTCTTC
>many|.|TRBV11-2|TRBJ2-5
CASSPRGGTTQYF
TGTGCCAGCAGCCCCAGGGGGGGGACGACCCAGTACTTC
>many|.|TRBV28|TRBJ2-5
CASSLFTRLQYF
TGTGCCAGCAGTTTATTTACTAGGCTCCAGTACTTC
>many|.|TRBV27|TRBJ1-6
CASSLRGPNSPLHF
TGTGCCAGCAGTTTACGGGGACCAAATTCACCCCTCCACTTT
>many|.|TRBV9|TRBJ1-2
CASTGGGDVYGYTF
TGTGCCAGCACTGGGGGAGGGGACGTCTATGGCTACACCTTC
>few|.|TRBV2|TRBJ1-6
CASTRVQNSPLHF
TGTGCCAGCACCAGGGTGCAGAATTCACCCCTCCACTTT
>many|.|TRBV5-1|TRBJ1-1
CASSLTQNTEAFF
TGCGCCAGCAGCTTAACACAGAACACTGAAGCTTTCTTT
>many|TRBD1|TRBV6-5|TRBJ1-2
CASSYSRAGGNYGYTF
TGTGCCAGCAGTTACTCGCGGGCAGGGGGTAACTATGGCTACACCTTC
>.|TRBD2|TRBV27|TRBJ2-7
CASSFGTSGRALGYEQYF
TGTGCCAGCAGTTTTGGGACTAGCGGGAGGGCCCTCGGATACGAGCAGTACTTC
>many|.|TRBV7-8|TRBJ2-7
CASSFFQGPEEQYF
TGTGCCAGCAGCTTCTTTCAGGGCCCCGAGGAGCAGTACTTC
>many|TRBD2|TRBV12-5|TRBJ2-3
CASDLPSGRAGGTDTQYF
TGTGCTAGTGACCTTCCTTCGGGGCGGGCGGGGGGCACAGATACGCAGTATTTT
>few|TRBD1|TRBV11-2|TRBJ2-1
CASTRDRVRYEQFF
TGTGCCAGCACCCGGGACAGGGTCCGATATGAGCAGTTCTTC
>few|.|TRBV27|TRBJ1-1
CASSFGGRAFF
TGTGCCAGCAGTTTTGGAGGGAGGGCTTTCTTT
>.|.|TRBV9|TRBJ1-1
CASSAQLTGNTEAFF
TGTGCCAGCAGCGCTCAGTTGACAGGGAACACTGAAGCTTTCTTT